The following is a TCR beta chain sequence with its context. This CDR3 comprises 14 residues. The junction had 9 bases not matched to a gene; V was cut back by 7 bases and J by 7 bases. CDR1 SNHLY and CDR2 FYNNEI come from the germline V gene. Each participant's cohort was designated according to participant-reported clinical history. Two consecutive negative NP/OP PCR tests, clearance, or resolved symptoms defined Cohort 3 recovery. Only in-frame clones appear in the TCRdb table, and some are missing; sequencing was by immunoSEQ multiplex PCR. This table has just over 350,000 clones, roughly 87% appearing once. The data originate from a study of blood T cell repertoires in COVID-19.

The chain joins TRBV2 to TRBJ1-5; 8 bases match TRBD1. What was sequenced was PBMCs or T cells enriched from blood (not recorded which). The receptor was isolated from a woman aged 25-40 years who had recovered from COVID-19. CDR3 protein: CASIPDRGVQPQHF. Here the CDR3 DNA reads TGTGCCAGCATTCCCGACAGGGGAGTCCAGCCCCAGCATTTT. The full variable domain, in which reference TRBV2 and TRBJ1-5 provide the parts outside the CDR3, is EPEVTQTPSHQVTQMGQEVILRCVPISNHLYFYWYRQILGQKVEFLVSFYNNEISEKSEIFDDQFSVERPDGSNFTLKIRSTKLEDSAMYFCASIPDRGVQPQHFGDGTRLSIL.